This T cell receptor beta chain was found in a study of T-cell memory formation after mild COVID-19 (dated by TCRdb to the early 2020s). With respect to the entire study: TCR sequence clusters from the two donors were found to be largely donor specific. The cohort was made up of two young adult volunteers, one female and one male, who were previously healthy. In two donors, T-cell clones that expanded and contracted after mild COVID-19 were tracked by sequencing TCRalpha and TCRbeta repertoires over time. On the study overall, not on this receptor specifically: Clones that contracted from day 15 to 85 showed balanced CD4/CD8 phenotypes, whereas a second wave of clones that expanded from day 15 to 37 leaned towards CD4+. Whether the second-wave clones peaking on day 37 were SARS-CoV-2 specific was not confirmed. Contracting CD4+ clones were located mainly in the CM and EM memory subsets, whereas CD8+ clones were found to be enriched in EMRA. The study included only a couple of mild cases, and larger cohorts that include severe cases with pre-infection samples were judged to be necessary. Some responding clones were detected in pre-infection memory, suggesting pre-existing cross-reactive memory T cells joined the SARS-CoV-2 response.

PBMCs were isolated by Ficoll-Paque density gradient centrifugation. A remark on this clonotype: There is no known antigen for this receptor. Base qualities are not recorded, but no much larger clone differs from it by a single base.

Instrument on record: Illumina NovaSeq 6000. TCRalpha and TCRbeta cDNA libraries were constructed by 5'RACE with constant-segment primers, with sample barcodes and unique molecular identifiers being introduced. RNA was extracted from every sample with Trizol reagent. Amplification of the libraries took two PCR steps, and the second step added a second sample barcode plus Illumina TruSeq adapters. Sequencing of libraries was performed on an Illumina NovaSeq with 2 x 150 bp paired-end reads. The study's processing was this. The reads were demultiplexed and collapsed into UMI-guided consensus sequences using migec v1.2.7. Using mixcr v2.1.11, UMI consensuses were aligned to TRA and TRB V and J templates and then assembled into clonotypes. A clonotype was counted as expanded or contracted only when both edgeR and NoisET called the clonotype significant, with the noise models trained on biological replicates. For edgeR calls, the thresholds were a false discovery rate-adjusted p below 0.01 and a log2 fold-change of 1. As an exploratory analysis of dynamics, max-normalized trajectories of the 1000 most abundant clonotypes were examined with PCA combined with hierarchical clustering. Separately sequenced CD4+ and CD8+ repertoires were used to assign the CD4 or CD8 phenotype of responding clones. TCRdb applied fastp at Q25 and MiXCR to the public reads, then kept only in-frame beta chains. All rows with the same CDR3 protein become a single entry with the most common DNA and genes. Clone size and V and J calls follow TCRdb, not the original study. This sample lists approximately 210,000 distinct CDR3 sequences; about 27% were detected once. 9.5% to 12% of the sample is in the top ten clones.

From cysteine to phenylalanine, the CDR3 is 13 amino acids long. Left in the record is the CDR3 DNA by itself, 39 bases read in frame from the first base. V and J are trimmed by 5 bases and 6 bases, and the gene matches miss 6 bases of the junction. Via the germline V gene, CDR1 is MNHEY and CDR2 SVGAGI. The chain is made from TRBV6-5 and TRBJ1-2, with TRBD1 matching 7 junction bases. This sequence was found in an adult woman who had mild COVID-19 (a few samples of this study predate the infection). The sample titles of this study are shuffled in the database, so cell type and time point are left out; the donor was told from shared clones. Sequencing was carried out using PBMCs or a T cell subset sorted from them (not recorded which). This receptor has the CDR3 CASSRDRVDGYTF. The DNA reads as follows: TGTGCCAGCAGTAGAGACAGGGTGGATGGCTACACCTTC.